This T cell receptor (beta chain) derives from a study of blood T cell repertoires in COVID-19. Study information: In each case, the material was cDNA or gDNA derived from T cells, B-cell-depleted T cells, or PBMCs.

This table comes from immunoSEQ multiplex PCR, and its TCRdb copy is limited to in-frame clones, with some not included. The sample has some 250,000 clones, 65% to 90% seen once. Participant-given clinical history determined each cohort assignment. Before being deemed recovered, Cohort 3 donors had two negative PCRs, clearance, or symptom resolution. The germline gives CDR1 MNHEY, CDR2 SVGAGI. Trimming removed 2 bases at V and 9 bases at J, with 17 bases between. CDR3 length equals 15 residues. The clonotype originates from a man between 18 and 29 years old who had recovered from COVID-19. The rearrangement uses TRBV6-5 and TRBJ2-1; D may be TRBD2 (7 bases). Material: PBMCs or T cells enriched from blood (not recorded which). CDR3 sequence: CASSYPIPGGSEQFF. The CDR3 DNA sequence: TGTGCCAGCAGTTACCCCATCCCGGGGGGCAGTGAGCAGTTCTTC.